The 21 T cell receptor beta chains given below trace back to one sample, sequenced in a study of shared clonotypes between healthy human individuals. Repertoires were generated with immunoSEQ multiplex PCR, while TCRdb's copy carries only in-frame clones and drops some. The data hold around 2,000,000 clones, with about 93% observed a single time. CD45RO-negative CD8 cells positively selected for CCR7 made up the naive population, which excluded terminally differentiated effector memory CD45RA+ cells. Specimen: naive CD8+ T cells from PBMCs. These receptors originate from a man between 18 and 35 years old in good health. Some clones in this sample may be carry-over from other donors' samples.

The chain has TRBV4-2 and TRBJ2-5, with a tentative D call TRBD2 (6 bases). V was clipped by 1 base and J by 4 bases, with 13 bases between them. There are 15 residues in the CDR3. CDR1 is LGHNA, CDR2 YNFKEQ, per germline. CDR3: CASSQVGGVRETQYF. The CDR3 bases are TGTGCCAGCAGCCAAGTGGGAGGCGTAAGAGAGACCCAGTACTTC.

This sequence joins TRBV1 and TRBJ2-6. TRBV1 constitutes a pseudogene. CDR3 length: 13 residues. The CDR3 is CTSLVMGSHVLTF. CDR3 bases: TGCACCAGCCTAGTCATGGGATCCCACGTCCTGACTTTC.

The chain links TRBV28 to TRBJ1-5; 9 bases match TRBD1. The CDR3 has 14 residues. The germline gives CDR1 MDHEN, CDR2 SYDVKM. The V segment lost 5 bases and the J segment 7 bases; nucleotides outside the gene matches: 6. This CDR3 is CASSPGTGLQPQHF. In nucleotides, the CDR3 is TGTGCCAGCAGTCCCGGGACAGGGTTACAGCCCCAGCATTTT.

CDR3 sequence reads: CASSLGESSYEQYF. Here the CDR3 DNA reads TGTGCCAGCAGCTTAGGGGAGAGTTCCTACGAGCAGTACTTC. The rearrangement uses TRBV7-9 and TRBJ2-5; the D gene is possibly TRBD2 (5 bases). The J call may not be correct, given that the DNA end is closer to TRBJ2-7. Germline CDR1 is SEHNR and CDR2 is FQNEAQ (reference sequence). The length of the CDR3 is 14 residues.

This clone was detected only once. The V gene is TRBV29-1, the J gene TRBJ1-2; D gene unclear. V lost 3 bases and J lost 5, with 22 bases in between. CDR3 length: 16 amino acids. The germline V gene encodes CDR1 SQVTM and CDR2 ANQGSEA. CDR3 residues: CSVDTLDGGNFYGYTF. CDR3 DNA: TGCAGCGTTGATACCCTTGATGGAGGGAACTTTTATGGCTACACCTTC.

The V call is TRBV13, the J call TRBJ1-3; D gene uncertain. The CDR3 runs 12 residues. V dropped 8 bases and J dropped 1 base, with 6 bases sitting between them. The germline V gene has CDR1 PRHDT and CDR2 FYEKMQ (reference sequence). This CDR3 is CASGPSGNTIYF. The CDR3 DNA reads TGTGCCAGCGGGCCGTCTGGAAACACCATATATTTT. The complete variable domain, with remaining parts taken from reference TRBV13 and TRBJ1-3, reads AAGVIQSPRHLIKEKRETATLKCYPIPRHDTVYWYQQGPGQDPQFLISFYEKMQSDKGSIPDRFSAQQFSDYHSELNMSSLELGDSALYFCASGPSGNTIYFGEGSWLTVV.

As to this clone: This same CDR3 is encoded by further DNA sequences in the sample. The chain employs TRBV7-9 and TRBJ1-1; D perhaps matches TRBD1 (6 bases). V was trimmed by 4 bases and J by 1 base, leaving 10 bases between them. Looked up from germline, CDR1 is SEHNR and CDR2 is FQNEAQ (reference sequence). There are 14 residues in the CDR3. This CDR3 is CASSSPGENTEAFF. As DNA, the CDR3 is TGTGCCAGCAGCTCCCCAGGGGAGAACACTGAAGCTTTCTTT.

The rearrangement uses TRBV5-6 and TRBJ2-7; D may be TRBD2 (7 bases). The CDR3 contains 16 residues. With 2 bases removed from V and 6 bases from J, the gap between germline ends came to 21 bases. Germline lookup yields CDR1 SGHDT and CDR2 YYEEEE. The CDR3 loop is CASSFPGGGRLAEQYF. CDR3 DNA sequence: TGTGCCAGCAGCTTCCCTGGGGGGGGGCGGCTGGCCGAGCAGTACTTC.

The V call is TRBV14, the J call TRBJ2-1, with D maybe TRBD1 (6 bases). Trimming took off 3 bases at V and 5 bases at J, with 17 bases between the two ends. The CDR3 sequence is 16 residues long. Germline-derived CDR1 and CDR2 are SGHDN and FVKESK. CDR3 DNA sequence: TGTGCCAGCAGCCACACGTTGACAGGACTGGACAATGAGCAGTTCTTC. Residues: CASSHTLTGLDNEQFF.

The rearrangement joins TRBV4-3 to TRBJ2-5; no clear D gene. V was pared by 1 base and J by 1 base, with 10 bases between. The CDR3 totals 15 residues. Germline V gene sequence: CDR1 LGHNA, CDR2 YSLEER. The CDR3 protein is CASSQGTRPQETQYF. In DNA form, the CDR3 reads TGCGCCAGCAGCCAAGGGACCCGACCCCAAGAGACCCAGTACTTC.

This clone was picked up a small number of times. The J gene is TRBJ1-1, the V gene TRBV7-9; D unclear. The germline V gene encodes CDR1 SEHNR and CDR2 FQNEAQ (reference sequence). Deletions cut 4 bases from V and 6 bases from J, with 6 bases between. The CDR3 runs 11 residues. As DNA, the CDR3 is TGTGCCAGCAGCTGGAGCGCTGAAGCTTTCTTT. Its translation: CASSWSAEAFF.

This sequence joins TRBV15 and TRBJ2-1; unclear D gene. The V end was cut by 0 bases, the J end by 4 bases, with 7 bases between. Germline V gene sequence: CDR1 LNHNV, CDR2 YYDKDF (reference sequence). The CDR3 consists of 14 residues. The CDR3 protein is CATSRDDTYNEQFF. Written as DNA, the CDR3 is TGTGCCACCAGCAGAGATGACACGTACAATGAGCAGTTCTTC.

This rearrangement joins TRBV10-2 to TRBJ1-2; no reliable D call. The CDR3 length is 13 residues. CDR1 is WSHSY, CDR2 SAAADI, per germline. With 2 bases removed from V and 3 bases from J, the gap between germline ends came to 7 bases. DNA for the CDR3: TGCGCCAGCAGTGAGGGGATACACTATGGCTACACCTTC. It translates to CASSEGIHYGYTF.

The chain couples TRBV18 to TRBJ1-2; 10 nucleotides align to TRBD1. V was clipped by 7 bases and J by 7 bases; unmatched bases: 18. Germline V CDR1 and CDR2: KGHSH, LQKENI. The CDR3 has 17 residues. The CDR3 coding sequence is TGTGCCAGCTGCACATCGCGTCGGGACAGGGGACTATCTGGCTACACCTTC. This sequence encodes CASCTSRRDRGLSGYTF.

The J gene is TRBJ2-2, the V gene TRBV27, with 8 bases lining up with TRBD2. V lost 5 bases and J lost 6; bases outside the gene matches: 26. The germline V gene encodes CDR1 MNHEY and CDR2 SMNVEV (reference sequence). This CDR3 spans 21 amino acids. CDR3 nucleotides: TGTGCCAGCAGTGGCCGGGACAACCGTCCAGCGGGAGACCACAGGGCCGGGGAGCTGTTTTTT. This sequence encodes CASSGRDNRPAGDHRAGELFF.

The rearrangement joins TRBV5-4 to TRBJ2-1; no clear D. Germline CDR1 and CDR2: SGHNT and YYREEE (reference sequence). With 1 base removed from V and 7 bases from J, the gap between germline ends came to 3 bases. This CDR3 comprises 11 residues. In nucleotides, the CDR3 is TGTGCCAGCAGCTTGATGAATGAGCAGTTCTTC. Amino acids: CASSLMNEQFF.

The chain is built from TRBV19 and TRBJ2-7, with 11 bases fitting TRBD2. The CDR3 covers 15 residues. Germline loops: CDR1 LNHDA, CDR2 SQIVND (reference sequence). After removal of 4 bases from V and 3 bases from J, the junction contained 5 bases not matched to a gene. As DNA, the CDR3 is TGTGCCAGTAGTACCGGACTAGCGGGTTTCTACGAGCAGTACTTC. Amino acid sequence: CASSTGLAGFYEQYF.

The V gene is TRBV10-3, the J gene TRBJ1-4, with 9 bases fitting TRBD1. The CDR3 has 15 residues. Germline V gene sequence: CDR1 ENHRY, CDR2 SYGVKD. Losses at the gene ends were 3 bases for V and 6 bases for J; bases not matched to a gene: 5. The CDR3 here is CAISEPGQGDEKLFF. The DNA of the CDR3 is TGTGCCATCAGTGAACCGGGACAGGGAGATGAAAAACTGTTTTTT.

The chain couples TRBV27 to TRBJ1-4; possibly TRBD1 for D (5 bases). Looked up from germline, CDR1 is MNHEY and CDR2 is SMNVEV (reference sequence). V was shortened by 4 bases and J by 8 bases, with 14 bases between the two germline ends. The CDR3 has 14 residues. This chain's CDR3 is CASSSGPRGEKLFF. Written as DNA, the CDR3 is TGTGCCAGCAGTTCGGGACCCCGAGGGGAAAAACTGTTTTTT.

Note on this clone: The sample holds other DNA sequences that translate to the same CDR3. In DNA form, the CDR3 reads TGTGCCAGCAGCCCGGGGGCGTCGACTGAAGCTTTCTTT. Encoded protein: CASSPGASTEAFF. The chain is built from TRBV9 and TRBJ1-1, with D perhaps matching TRBD1 (6 bases). This CDR3 region has 13 residues. CDR1 SGDLS and CDR2 YYNGEE come from the germline V gene. Trimming removed 4 bases at V and 5 bases at J, with 12 bases between.

On this clone: At the DNA level, this CDR3 is encoded by other sequences in the same sample as well. The chain has TRBV27 and TRBJ2-7; the match to TRBD1 covers 8 bases. The CDR3 contains 12 residues. The germline CDR1 and CDR2 sequences are MNHEY and SMNVEV (reference sequence). The ends lost 9 bases at V and 2 bases at J; junction bases unmatched: 3. CDR3 DNA: TGTGCCAGTAGGACAGGGACCTACGAGCAGTACTTC. Its protein is CASRTGTYEQYF.